This T cell receptor beta chain was recovered during a study of T cell repertoires in cytomegalovirus infection. Turning to the study itself: Indicated by public TCR beta signatures were CMV infection and matching HLA type. Findings and limits, study-wide: HLA-C-restricted CMV clonotypes gave the most frequent clonotype in two of eight donors. Accumulated public TCR beta family frequency recognized individuals carrying CMV together with the relevant HLA.

A word on this clonotype: The target antigen is unknown.

The CDR3 extends over 14 amino acids. The trim removed 10 bases at V and 2 bases at J, leaving 8 bases unmatched. Germline V CDR1 and CDR2: ENHRY, SYGVKD. MiXCR, applied by TCRdb to the reads, yields one record per CDR3 protein. This table has around 490,000 distinct CDR3 sequences, less than 30% appearing once. The clonotype was recovered from a human donor in good health (CMV status not recorded). Some clones in this sample may be carry-over from other donors' samples. The material sequenced was PBMCs. This chain connects TRBV10-3 to TRBJ1-5; 7 nucleotides line up with TRBD1. CDR3 sequence (DNA): TGTGCCAGCGCCGCCGGACAGGGCAATCAGCCCCAGCATTTT. This translates into CASAAGQGNQPQHF.